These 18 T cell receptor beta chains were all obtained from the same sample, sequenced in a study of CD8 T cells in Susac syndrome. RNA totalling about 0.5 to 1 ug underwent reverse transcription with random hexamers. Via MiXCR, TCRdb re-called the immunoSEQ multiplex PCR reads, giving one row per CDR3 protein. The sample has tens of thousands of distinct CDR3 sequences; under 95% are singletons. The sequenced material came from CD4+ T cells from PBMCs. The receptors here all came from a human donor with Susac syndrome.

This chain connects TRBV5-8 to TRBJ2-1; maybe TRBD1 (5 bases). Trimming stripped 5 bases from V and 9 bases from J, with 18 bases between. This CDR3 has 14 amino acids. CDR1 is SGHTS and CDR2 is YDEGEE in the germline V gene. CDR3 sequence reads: CASSHEKGWVEQFF. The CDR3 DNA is TGTGCCAGCAGTCACGAGAAGGGGTGGGTTGAGCAGTTCTTC.

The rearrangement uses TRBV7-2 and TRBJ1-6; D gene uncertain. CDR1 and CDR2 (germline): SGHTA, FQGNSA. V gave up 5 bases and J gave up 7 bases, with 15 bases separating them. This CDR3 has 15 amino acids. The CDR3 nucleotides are TGTGCCAGCAGCCTGGTGACGGGAGGGAATTCACCCCTCCACTTT. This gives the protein CASSLVTGGNSPLHF.

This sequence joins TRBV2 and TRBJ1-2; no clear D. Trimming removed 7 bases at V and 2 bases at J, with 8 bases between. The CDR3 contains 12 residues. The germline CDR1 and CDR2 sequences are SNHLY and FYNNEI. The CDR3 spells CASTASNYGYTF. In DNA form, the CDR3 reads TGTGCCAGCACAGCCTCCAACTATGGCTACACCTTC.

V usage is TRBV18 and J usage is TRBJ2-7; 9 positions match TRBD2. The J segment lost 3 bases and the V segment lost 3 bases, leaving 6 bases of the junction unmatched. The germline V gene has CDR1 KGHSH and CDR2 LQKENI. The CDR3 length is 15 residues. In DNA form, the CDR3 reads TGTGCCAGCTCACCCTCACTTAGCGGGAGCTACGAGCAGTACTTC. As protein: CASSPSLSGSYEQYF.

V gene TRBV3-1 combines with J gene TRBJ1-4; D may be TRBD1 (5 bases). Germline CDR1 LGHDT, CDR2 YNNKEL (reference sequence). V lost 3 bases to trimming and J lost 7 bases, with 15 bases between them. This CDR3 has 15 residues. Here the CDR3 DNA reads TGTGCCAGCAGCCACCTCCCAGGGACGAGTGAAAAACTGTTTTTT. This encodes CASSHLPGTSEKLFF.

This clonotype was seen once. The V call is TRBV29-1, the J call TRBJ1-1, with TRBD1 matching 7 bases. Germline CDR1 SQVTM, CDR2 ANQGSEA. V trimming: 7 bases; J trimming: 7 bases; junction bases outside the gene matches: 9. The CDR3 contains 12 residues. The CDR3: CSARGQIHEAFF. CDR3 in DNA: TGCAGCGCCCGGGGACAGATACATGAAGCTTTCTTT.

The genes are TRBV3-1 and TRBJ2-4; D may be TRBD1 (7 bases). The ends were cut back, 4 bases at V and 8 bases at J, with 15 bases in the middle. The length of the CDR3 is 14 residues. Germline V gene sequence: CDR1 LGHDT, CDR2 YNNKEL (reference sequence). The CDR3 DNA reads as TGTGCCAGCAGCCCCGTAACAGGGGAGGACATTCAGTACTTC. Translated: CASSPVTGEDIQYF.

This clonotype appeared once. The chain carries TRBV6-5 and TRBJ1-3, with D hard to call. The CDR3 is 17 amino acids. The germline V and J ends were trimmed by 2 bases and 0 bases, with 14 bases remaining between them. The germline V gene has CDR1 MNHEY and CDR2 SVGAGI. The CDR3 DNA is TGTGCCAGCAGTTACGTGGGCGGGATCCGCTCTGGAAACACCATATATTTT. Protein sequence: CASSYVGGIRSGNTIYF.

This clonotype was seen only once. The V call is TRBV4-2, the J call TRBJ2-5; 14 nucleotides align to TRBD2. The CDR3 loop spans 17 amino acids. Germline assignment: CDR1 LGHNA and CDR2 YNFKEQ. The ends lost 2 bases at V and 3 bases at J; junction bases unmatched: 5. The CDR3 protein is CASSQLETSGGEETQYF. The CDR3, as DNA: TGTGCCAGCAGCCAACTAGAGACTAGCGGGGGGGAAGAGACCCAGTACTTC.

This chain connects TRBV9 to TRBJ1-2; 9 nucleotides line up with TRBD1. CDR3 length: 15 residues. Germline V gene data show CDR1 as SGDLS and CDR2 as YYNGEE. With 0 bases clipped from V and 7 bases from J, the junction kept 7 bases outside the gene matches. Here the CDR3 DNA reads TGTGCCAGCAGCGTAGATGGGACAGGGCTTATTGGCTACACCTTC. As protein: CASSVDGTGLIGYTF. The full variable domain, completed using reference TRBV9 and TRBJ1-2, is DSGVTQTPKHLITATGQRVTLRCSPRSGDLSVYWYQQSLDQGLQFLIQYYNGEERAKGNILERFSAQQFPDLHSELNLSSLELGDSALYFCASSVDGTGLIGYTFGSGTRLTVV.

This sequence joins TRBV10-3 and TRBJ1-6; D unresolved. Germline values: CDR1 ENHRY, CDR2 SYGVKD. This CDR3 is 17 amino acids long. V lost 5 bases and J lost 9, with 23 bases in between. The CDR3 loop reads CAISSTAGSEEGSPLHF. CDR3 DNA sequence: TGTGCCATCAGTTCAACGGCGGGATCCGAGGAAGGTTCACCCCTCCACTTT.

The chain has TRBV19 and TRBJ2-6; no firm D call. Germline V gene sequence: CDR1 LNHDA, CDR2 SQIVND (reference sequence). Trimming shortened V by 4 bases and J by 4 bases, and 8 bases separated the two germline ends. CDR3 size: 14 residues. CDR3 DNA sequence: TGTGCCAGTAGTAGTGGAGCCGGGGCCAACGTCCTGACTTTC. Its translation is CASSSGAGANVLTF.

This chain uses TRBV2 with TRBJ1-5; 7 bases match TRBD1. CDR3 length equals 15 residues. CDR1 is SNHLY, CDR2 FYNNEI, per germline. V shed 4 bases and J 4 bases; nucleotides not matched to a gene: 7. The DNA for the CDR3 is TGTGCCAGCAGTGCCGAGACAGGGTCGAATCAGCCCCAGCATTTT. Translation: CASSAETGSNQPQHF.

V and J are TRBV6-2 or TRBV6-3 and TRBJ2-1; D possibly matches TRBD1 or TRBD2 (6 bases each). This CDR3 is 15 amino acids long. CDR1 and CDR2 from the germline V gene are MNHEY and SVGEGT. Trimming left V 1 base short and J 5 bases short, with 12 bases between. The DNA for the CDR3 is TGTGCCAGCAGTTACTTAAGGGGGGATAACAATGAGCAGTTCTTC. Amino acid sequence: CASSYLRGDNNEQFF.

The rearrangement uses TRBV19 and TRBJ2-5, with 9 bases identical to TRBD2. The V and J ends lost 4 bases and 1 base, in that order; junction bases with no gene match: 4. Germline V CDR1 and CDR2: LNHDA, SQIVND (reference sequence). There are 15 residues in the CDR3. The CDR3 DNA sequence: TGTGCCAGTAGTAGCGGGAGGGCCTTCCAAGAGACCCAGTACTTC. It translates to CASSSGRAFQETQYF. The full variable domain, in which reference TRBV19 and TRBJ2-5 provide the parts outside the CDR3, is DGGITQSPKYLFRKEGQNVTLSCEQNLNHDAMYWYRQDPGQGLRLIYYSQIVNDFQKGDIAEGYSVSREKKESFPLTVTSAQKNPTAFYLCASSSGRAFQETQYFGPGTRLLVL.

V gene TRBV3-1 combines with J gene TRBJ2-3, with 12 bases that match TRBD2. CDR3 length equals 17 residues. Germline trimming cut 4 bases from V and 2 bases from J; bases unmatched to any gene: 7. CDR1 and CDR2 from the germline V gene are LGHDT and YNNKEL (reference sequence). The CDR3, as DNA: TGTGCCAGCAGCCGCAGACTAGCGGGGGACGTCACAGATACGCAGTATTTT. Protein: CASSRRLAGDVTDTQYF.

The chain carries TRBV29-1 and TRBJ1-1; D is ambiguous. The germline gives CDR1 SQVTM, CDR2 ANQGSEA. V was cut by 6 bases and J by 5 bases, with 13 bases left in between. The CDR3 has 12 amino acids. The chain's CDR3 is CSVAGGWTEAFF. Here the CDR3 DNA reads TGCAGCGTGGCCGGAGGTTGGACTGAAGCTTTCTTT.

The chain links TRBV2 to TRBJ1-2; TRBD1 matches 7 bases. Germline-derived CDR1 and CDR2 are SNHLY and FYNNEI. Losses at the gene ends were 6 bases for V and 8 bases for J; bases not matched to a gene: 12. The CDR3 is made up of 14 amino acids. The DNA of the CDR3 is TGTGCCAGCAGCCCCAGACAGGGAGAGGGCGGCTACACCTTC. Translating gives CASSPRQGEGGYTF.